There are many counts of the clone carrying this T cell receptor (beta chain). This sample stems from a study of early T cells in non-severe SARS-CoV-2 infection. This CDR3 region has 14 residues. Per the germline V gene, CDR1 is SEHNR and CDR2 is FQNEAQ (reference sequence). The V end lost 5 bases, the J end lost 1 base, and 9 bases lay between the germline ends. TCRdb independently ran MiXCR on the 5' RACE reads; one entry per CDR3 protein. The table includes about 49,000 distinct CDR3 sequences, approximately 4.1% detected once. The receptor's source is an adult who was a healthcare worker with PCR-confirmed SARS-CoV-2 infection or an uninfected control (not recorded which). The chain employs TRBV7-9 and TRBJ1-3; maybe TRBD1 (6 bases). Sequenced sample: whole blood. The CDR3 nucleotides are TGTGCCAGCAGCCCGGGGGCTTCTGGAAACACCATATATTTT. This sequence encodes CASSPGASGNTIYF.